Each of the 20 T cell receptor beta chains below was sequenced from the same sample in a study of blood T cell repertoires in COVID-19. Data came from immunoSEQ multiplex PCR; TCRdb stores just in-frame clones and leaves some out. Counted here are almost 400,000 clones, more than 70% occurring once; the ten biggest clones make up about 2%. The sequenced sample was peripheral blood. The receptors were sampled from a woman aged 60-75 years with COVID-19, enrolled during active disease.

The chain links TRBV2 to TRBJ1-2, with 7 bases fitting TRBD1. V lost 6 bases, J lost 12 bases, and 10 bases stayed unmatched. The CDR3 is 12 amino acids. CDR1 is SNHLY and CDR2 is FYNNEI in the germline V gene. Here the CDR3 reads CASREPLQGNTF. The CDR3 region has the DNA TGTGCCAGCAGGGAACCCTTACAGGGGAACACCTTC.

The gene calls are TRBV3-1 (or the pseudogene TRBV3-2) and TRBJ2-4; weak D call: TRBD1 (7 bases). The CDR3 consists of 17 residues. V dropped 0 bases and J dropped 8 bases, with 20 bases sitting between them. CDR1 is LGHDT and CDR2 is YNNKEL in the germline V gene (reference sequence). In DNA, the CDR3 is TGTGCCAGCAGCCAAGAACGGAGGGGGCCGTGGTCGCACATTCAGTACTTC. This gives the protein CASSQERRGPWSHIQYF.

The V gene is TRBV11-2, the J gene TRBJ2-7, with 8 bases identical to TRBD1. The CDR3 sequence is 15 residues long. Germline loops: CDR1 SGHAT, CDR2 FQNNGV. After removal of 0 bases from V and 4 bases from J, the junction contained 5 bases not matched to a gene. The CDR3 loop reads CASSLEFQGAYEQYF. The CDR3 DNA reads TGTGCCAGCAGCTTAGAGTTCCAGGGGGCTTACGAGCAGTACTTC.

The chain uses TRBV2 and TRBJ2-2, with 7 bases lining up with TRBD1. Trimming at V came to 7 bases and at J to 6 bases, leaving 11 bases not matched to a gene. The CDR3 is made up of 15 amino acids. Germline CDR1 and CDR2: SNHLY and FYNNEI. For the CDR3, the DNA is TGTGCCAGCAAGGAAGGGACAGTTCACCCCGGGGAGCTGTTTTTT. The encoded protein is CASKEGTVHPGELFF.

This chain links TRBV15 with TRBJ1-1; the match to TRBD1 covers 7 bases. V lost 0 bases to trimming and J lost 8 bases; unmatched junction nucleotides: 3. The CDR3 is 13 residues long. Germline V CDR1 and CDR2: LNHNV, YYDKDF (reference sequence). DNA of the CDR3: TGTGCCACCAGCAGAGAGGACAGGACAGAAGCTTTCTTT. This translates into CATSREDRTEAFF.

This clone was seen just once. The chain combines TRBV28 with TRBJ1-5, with a possible D match to TRBD1 (6 bases). Germline V gene sequence: CDR1 MDHEN, CDR2 SYDVKM. The CDR3 loop spans 14 amino acids. In nucleotides, the CDR3 is TGTGCTATCGGGACACTATATAGCAATCAGCCCCAGCATTTT. It translates to CAIGTLYSNQPQHF.

The chain recombines TRBV5-1 with TRBJ1-3, with TRBD1 matching over 8 bases. The CDR3 has 15 residues. Germline CDR1 is SGHRS and CDR2 is YFSETQ. The V segment lost 2 bases and the J segment 1 base; nucleotides outside the gene matches: 2. The CDR3 DNA reads TGCGCCAGCAGCTTACAGGGGGTTTCTGGAAACACCATATATTTT. Protein: CASSLQGVSGNTIYF. Together with reference TRBV5-1 and TRBJ1-3, the CDR3 gives the full variable domain: KAGVTQTPRYLIKTRGQQVTLSCSPISGHRSVSWYQQTPGQGLQFLFEYFSETQRNKGNFPGRFSGRQFSNSRSEMNVSTLELGDSALYLCASSLQGVSGNTIYFGEGSWLTVV.

V is TRBV7-2 and J is TRBJ1-1, with D unresolved. The CDR3 length is 14 residues. V was trimmed by 1 base and J by 1 base, leaving 7 bases between them. CDR1 and CDR2 (germline): SGHTA, FQGNSA. In DNA form, the CDR3 reads TGTGCCAGCAGCTTAGGGCTTACGAACACTGAAGCTTTCTTT. It specifies CASSLGLTNTEAFF.

The V gene is TRBV28, the J gene TRBJ2-1, with 8 bases fitting TRBD2. Trimming cost V 6 bases and J 5 bases; bases outside gene matches: 9. The CDR3 length is 15 residues. In germline, CDR1 is MDHEN, CDR2 SYDVKM. The CDR3 coding sequence is TGTGCCAGCAGCCGCGGGGGTAGCGGGGACAATGAGCAGTTCTTC. Residues: CASSRGGSGDNEQFF. Drawing the rest from reference TRBV28 and TRBJ2-1, the complete variable domain is DVKVTQSSRYLVKRTGEKVFLECVQDMDHENMFWYRQDPGLGLRLIYFSYDVKMKEKGDIPEGYSVSREKKERFSLILESASTNQTSMYLCASSRGGSGDNEQFFGPGTRLTVL.

V and J are TRBV7-9 and TRBJ2-7, with 7 positions matching TRBD1. V lost 5 bases to trimming and J lost 4 bases; unmatched junction nucleotides: 5. Germline CDR1 SEHNR, CDR2 FQNEAQ (reference sequence). CDR3 length: 13 amino acids. CDR3 bases: TGTGCCAGCAGCCGGGACAGCCCGTACGAGCAGTACTTC. This sequence encodes CASSRDSPYEQYF.

V usage is TRBV7-9 and J usage is TRBJ2-4; the match to TRBD2 covers 8 bases. Trimming removed 1 base from V and 6 bases from J; junction bases left unmatched: 11. This CDR3 has 17 amino acids. Per the germline V gene, CDR1 is SEHNR and CDR2 is FQNEAQ (reference sequence). The CDR3 sequence is CASSLVRSGGALNIQYF. The DNA for the CDR3 is TGTGCCAGCAGCTTAGTAAGGAGCGGGGGAGCCTTAAACATTCAGTACTTC.

V gene TRBV19 combines with J gene TRBJ2-1; 11 bases are a match to TRBD2. Losses at the gene ends were 3 bases for V and 0 bases for J; bases not matched to a gene: 10. Germline loops: CDR1 LNHDA, CDR2 SQIVND (reference sequence). The CDR3 runs 19 residues. CDR3 in DNA: TGTGCCAGTAGTATTAAGGTAGCGGGGGGGGGAACCTCCTACAATGAGCAGTTCTTC. Translation: CASSIKVAGGGTSYNEQFF.

The chain uses TRBV30 and TRBJ1-6; the D gene is possibly TRBD1 (5 bases). V dropped 3 bases and J dropped 7 bases, with 10 bases sitting between them. Germline-derived CDR1 and CDR2 are GTSNPN and SVGIG (reference sequence). The CDR3 runs to 13 residues. CDR3 nucleotide sequence: TGTGCCTGGAGAGGGGCTGGGAATTCACCCCTCCACTTT. It specifies CAWRGAGNSPLHF.

The count of this clone is one. The rearrangement joins TRBV5-1 to TRBJ2-7, with TRBD1 matching over 8 bases. V lost 4 bases and J lost 1; bases outside the gene matches: 13. The CDR3 runs 17 residues. The germline V gene encodes CDR1 SGHRS and CDR2 YFSETQ. CDR3 nucleotides: TGCGCCAGCAGCCCGACAACGGGACAGGTCGGATCCTACGAGCAGTACTTC. Amino acid sequence: CASSPTTGQVGSYEQYF.

This chain joins TRBV5-6 and TRBJ1-6, with D possibly matching TRBD1 (6 bases). The ends were cut back, 4 bases at V and 0 bases at J, with 14 bases in the middle. CDR3 size: 17 residues. Germline CDR1 reads SGHDT; CDR2 reads YYEEEE. The CDR3 coding sequence is TGTGCCAGCAGCGCACTACAGGGTAGCTCCTATAATTCACCCCTCCACTTT. It specifies CASSALQGSSYNSPLHF.

The rearrangement links TRBV7-3 to TRBJ2-2, with 7 nucleotides matching TRBD1. The CDR3 has 13 residues. Germline-derived CDR1 and CDR2 are SGHTA and FQGTGA. After removal of 9 bases from V and 3 bases from J, the junction contained 4 bases not matched to a gene. CDR3 in DNA: TGTGCCAGTCAGACAGGGTACACCGGGGAGCTGTTTTTT. Its translation is CASQTGYTGELFF.

The rearrangement links TRBV7-2 to TRBJ1-5; TRBD1 agrees at 8 bases. CDR3 length equals 14 residues. Germline lookup yields CDR1 SGHTA and CDR2 FQGNSA. V lost 5 bases and J lost 2; bases outside the gene matches: 2. The DNA for the CDR3 is TGTGCCAGCAGCGCGACAGGGGGCAATCAGCCCCAGCATTTT. Its translation is CASSATGGNQPQHF.

The V and J genes are TRBV6-5 and TRBJ2-7, with 7 nucleotides matching TRBD1. Trimming cost V 8 bases and J 1 base; bases outside gene matches: 11. This CDR3 has 15 amino acids. Germline V gene data show CDR1 as MNHEY and CDR2 as SVGAGI. The CDR3 DNA is TGTGCCAGCCGAGCCACATCAGGGGGATCCTACGAGCAGTACTTC. Its protein product is CASRATSGGSYEQYF.

The chain is built from TRBV4-2 and TRBJ1-1; 10 nucleotides align to TRBD1. The CDR3 is 17 residues long. Per germline, CDR1 LGHNA and CDR2 YNFKEQ. J lost 5 bases, V lost 0 bases, and 9 bases had no gene match. The CDR3, as DNA: TGTGCCAGCAGCCAAGACTCAGACAGGGGGCTTTGGACTGAAGCTTTCTTT. Translating it yields CASSQDSDRGLWTEAFF.

The chain joins TRBV3-1 (or the pseudogene TRBV3-2) to TRBJ2-1; D is perhaps TRBD2 (6 bases). The V gene lost 0 bases and the J gene lost 9 bases, with 18 bases spanning the gap. This CDR3 comprises 16 residues. Germline V gene data show CDR1 as LGHDT and CDR2 as YNNKEL (reference sequence). The CDR3 spells CASSQEGGAPSGEQFF. The CDR3 DNA reads TGTGCCAGCAGCCAAGAAGGCGGGGCGCCTAGTGGTGAGCAGTTCTTC.